The 31 T cell receptor beta chains in this list originate from one sample, sequenced in a study of CD8 T cells in ankylosing spondylitis. TCRdb itself ran the 5' RACE reads through MiXCR, one entry per CDR3 protein. The top ten hold under 40% of the sample, which has roughly 230,000 distinct CDR3 sequences, over 15% seen once. Input material: blood, either unsorted or a sorted T cell fraction (not recorded which). The source of these receptors is a male donor with ankylosing spondylitis or in good health (not recorded which).

The J gene is TRBJ2-3, the V gene TRBV7-9; D gene unclear. The CDR3 has 17 amino acids. Germline V gives CDR1 SEHNR, CDR2 FQNEAQ (reference sequence). Trimming left V 5 bases short and J 0 bases short, with 18 bases between. CDR3 in DNA: TGTGCCAGCAGCCAAGTGGATGACACCACTAGCACAGATACGCAGTATTTT. It codes for CASSQVDDTTSTDTQYF.

This clonotype appeared a few times. CDR3 protein: CASSPWGAGHEQYF. DNA of the CDR3: TGTGCCAGCAGCCCGTGGGGAGCGGGACACGAGCAGTACTTC. The rearrangement uses TRBV25-1 and TRBJ2-7; TRBD2 aligns across 7 bases. Trimming took 6 bases from V and 5 from J; bases not matched to a gene: 10. Per germline, CDR1 MGHDK and CDR2 SYGVNS. The CDR3 runs 14 residues.

This clonotype was seen a few times. This sequence joins TRBV3-1 and TRBJ2-7; 7 positions match TRBD1. CDR3 length: 16 residues. CDR1 and CDR2 (germline): LGHDT, YNNKEL (reference sequence). The junction had 8 bases not matched to a gene; V was cut back by 1 base and J by 2 bases. CDR3 in DNA: TGTGCCAGCAGCCAAGGCCTCGACAGGGACCCCTACGAGCAGTACTTC. It translates to CASSQGLDRDPYEQYF.

The V call is TRBV12-3 or TRBV12-4, the J call TRBJ1-2, with D hard to call. V gave up 2 bases and J gave up 8 bases, with 12 bases separating them. The CDR3 is 13 residues long. The CDR3 nucleotides are TGTGCCAGCAGTTTAAGGGCAGCGGTGGGCTACACCTTC. Its protein product is CASSLRAAVGYTF.

The chain uses TRBV5-6 and TRBJ1-5; TRBD1 matches at 7 bases. J lost 0 bases, V lost 2 bases, and 2 bases had no gene match. The CDR3 is 15 amino acids. Germline V gene sequence: CDR1 SGHDT, CDR2 YYEEEE. The CDR3 coding sequence is TGTGCCAGCAGCTTCGCAGGGGGTAGCAATCAGCCCCAGCATTTT. Translating gives CASSFAGGSNQPQHF. Full variable domain (outside the CDR3, taken from reference TRBV5-6 and TRBJ1-5): DAGVTQSPTHLIKTRGQQVTLRCSPKSGHDTVSWYQQALGQGPQFIFQYYEEEERQRGNFPDRFSGHQFPNYSSELNVNALLLGDSALYLCASSFAGGSNQPQHFGDGTRLSIL.

Only a few counts were recorded for this clonotype. The V gene is TRBV29-1, the J gene TRBJ2-7; D call uncertain. V was trimmed by 4 bases and J by 2 bases, leaving 12 bases between them. Germline values: CDR1 SQVTM, CDR2 ANQGSEA. The CDR3 loop spans 13 amino acids. CDR3 bases: TGCAGCGTTGTCCAAGGGTCCCCCTACGAGCAGTACTTC. Translated: CSVVQGSPYEQYF.

The rearrangement links TRBV5-1 to TRBJ2-5; 7 bases fit TRBD1. Germline lookup yields CDR1 SGHRS and CDR2 YFSETQ. The CDR3 loop spans 15 amino acids. Trimming cost V 3 bases and J 2 bases; bases outside gene matches: 7. In DNA form, the CDR3 reads TGCGCCAGCAGCTATACTGGGACAGAACAAGAGACCCAGTACTTC. As protein: CASSYTGTEQETQYF. The complete variable domain, with remaining parts taken from reference TRBV5-1 and TRBJ2-5, reads KAGVTQTPRYLIKTRGQQVTLSCSPISGHRSVSWYQQTPGQGLQFLFEYFSETQRNKGNFPGRFSGRQFSNSRSEMNVSTLELGDSALYLCASSYTGTEQETQYFGPGTRLLVL.

The chain uses TRBV7-9 and TRBJ2-2; no firm D call. V lost 2 bases and J 9 bases, leaving 16 bases between the germline ends. The CDR3 loop spans 15 amino acids. Germline CDR1 SEHNR, CDR2 FQNEAQ (reference sequence). The CDR3 sequence is CASSLSFGARWELFF. CDR3 nucleotides: TGTGCCAGCAGCTTAAGTTTTGGAGCTCGGTGGGAGCTGTTTTTT.

This clonotype came up many times. The chain carries TRBV29-1 and TRBJ2-7, with D tentatively TRBD2 (5 bases). V was pared by 7 bases and J by 0 bases, with 13 bases between. This CDR3 contains 13 residues. Germline V gene data show CDR1 as SQVTM and CDR2 as ANQGSEA. The CDR3, as DNA: TGCAGCGCCTCGGACTGGAACTCCTACGAGCAGTACTTC. This encodes CSASDWNSYEQYF.

The chain carries TRBV12-3 or TRBV12-4 and TRBJ1-4; D possibly corresponds to TRBD1 (6 bases). V lost 2 bases, J lost 3 bases, and 13 bases lay in between. The CDR3 is made up of 16 amino acids. The CDR3 region is CASSLTGLGANEKLFF. DNA for the CDR3: TGTGCCAGCAGTTTAACAGGGTTGGGGGCTAATGAAAAACTGTTTTTT.

The table lists this clonotype with a few counts. The J gene is TRBJ2-7, the V gene TRBV12-3 or TRBV12-4, with D possibly TRBD2 on 6 matching bases. This CDR3 contains 14 residues. V was trimmed by 7 bases and J by 1 base, leaving 14 bases between them. Here the CDR3 DNA reads TGTGCCAGCACCCCGCGTGGGAGGTCCTACGAGCAGTACTTC. Translated, it gives CASTPRGRSYEQYF.

This rearrangement joins TRBV27 to TRBJ1-1; no clear D. The CDR3 is 13 amino acids. V lost 8 bases and J 6 bases, leaving 16 bases between the germline ends. Germline-derived CDR1 and CDR2 are MNHEY and SMNVEV (reference sequence). This CDR3 reads CASGNPSHAEAFF. In DNA form, the CDR3 reads TGTGCCAGCGGGAATCCAAGTCACGCTGAAGCTTTCTTT.

This clonotype was recorded many times. The chain uses TRBV7-3 and TRBJ2-2; TRBD1 aligns across 7 bases. Losses at the gene ends were 2 bases for V and 4 bases for J; bases not matched to a gene: 1. This CDR3 region has 14 residues. The germline CDR1 and CDR2 sequences are SGHTA and FQGTGA. The CDR3: CASSLGTATGELFF. The DNA for the CDR3 is TGTGCCAGCAGCTTAGGGACAGCCACCGGGGAGCTGTTTTTT.

J is TRBJ1-1 and V is TRBV12-3 or TRBV12-4; D might be TRBD1 (6 bases). The CDR3 length is 13 residues. Between the trimmed V and J ends, which lost 6 bases and 5 bases, there was a span of 13 bases. In nucleotides, the CDR3 is TGTGCCAGCAGCCTTAACAGGGTAACTGAAGCTTTCTTT. Translation: CASSLNRVTEAFF.

The J gene is TRBJ1-1, the V gene TRBV20-1, with D possibly TRBD1 on 5 matching bases. Trimming shortened V by 0 bases and J by 1 base, and 9 bases separated the two germline ends. CDR1 is DFQATT and CDR2 is SNEGSKA in the germline V gene (reference sequence). There are 14 residues in the CDR3. As DNA, the CDR3 is TGCAGTGCTAGAGAAGGACACGGGAACACTGAAGCTTTCTTT. It yields the protein CSAREGHGNTEAFF.

V gene TRBV7-2 combines with J gene TRBJ2-5; D might be TRBD2 (7 bases). The CDR3 loop spans 15 amino acids. Germline V gene lookup returns CDR1 SGHTA and CDR2 FQGNSA. The ends were cut back, 2 bases at V and 5 bases at J, with 15 bases in the middle. The CDR3 region is CASSLPSQGGETQYF. For the CDR3, the DNA is TGTGCCAGCAGCTTACCGTCACAGGGAGGGGAGACCCAGTACTTC.

The chain joins TRBV20-1 to TRBJ2-3; 12 nucleotides match TRBD2. The CDR3 runs 15 residues. Germline V CDR1 and CDR2: DFQATT, SNEGSKA (reference sequence). The V segment lost 5 bases and the J segment 2 bases; nucleotides outside the gene matches: 5. CDR3: CSAGGLAGNTDTQYF. CDR3 nucleotides: TGCAGTGCTGGCGGACTAGCGGGAAACACAGATACGCAGTATTTT.

A few counts support this clonotype. The chain is built from TRBV2 and TRBJ2-1, with 12 bases lining up with TRBD1. Per the germline V gene, CDR1 is SNHLY and CDR2 is FYNNEI. V shed 7 bases and J 10 bases; nucleotides not matched to a gene: 8. The CDR3 is 14 amino acids. In nucleotides, the CDR3 is TGTGCCAGCAAGGGGACAGGGGGCTTAGAGGAGCAGTTCTTC. Its protein is CASKGTGGLEEQFF.

Ten or more counts support this clonotype. This rearrangement joins TRBV20-1 to TRBJ2-1, with D perhaps TRBD2 (6 bases). Trimming pared 6 bases from V and 0 bases from J, leaving 12 bases between. There are 14 residues in the CDR3. Germline CDR1 reads DFQATT; CDR2 reads SNEGSKA (reference sequence). CDR3 protein: CSAVGRVSYNEQFF. In DNA form, the CDR3 reads TGCAGTGCGGTCGGGAGAGTCTCCTACAATGAGCAGTTCTTC.

Ten or more counts support this clonotype. This chain connects TRBV6-5 to TRBJ1-2; TRBD1 is a possible D gene (5 bases). The CDR3 contains 13 residues. Germline CDR1 reads MNHEY; CDR2 reads SVGAGI. Trimming took 4 bases from V and 1 from J, leaving 7 bases between them. The CDR3, as DNA: TGTGCCAGCAGTTGGACAAATAACTATGGCTACACCTTC. This gives the protein CASSWTNNYGYTF.

With respect to this clonotype: It may be a read error: a sequence one base away is much more abundant. This rearrangement joins TRBV9 to TRBJ2-1; unclear D gene. This CDR3 contains 13 residues. Germline V CDR1 and CDR2: SGDLS, YYNGEE. In DNA, the CDR3 is TGTGGCAGCAGCGTAGTGGGTAGGTGGGAGCAGTTCTTC. The encoded protein is CGSSVVGRWEQFF.

The chain recombines TRBV2 with TRBJ2-3; the D gene could be TRBD1 or TRBD2 (6 bases each). Trimming removed 6 bases at V and 4 bases at J, with 17 bases between. Germline V lookup: CDR1 SNHLY, CDR2 FYNNEI. This CDR3 has 15 residues. CDR3 coding DNA: TGTGCCAGCAGCCCTCTTGTGGGGGGCTCAGATACGCAGTATTTT. Its translation: CASSPLVGGSDTQYF.

The chain joins TRBV29-1 to TRBJ2-7, with 7 bases matching TRBD1. CDR1 and CDR2 from the germline V gene are SQVTM and ANQGSEA. The CDR3 is 12 residues long. V gave up 5 bases and J gave up 5 bases; unmatched junction bases: 6. CDR3 protein: CSVSDRENEQYF. The CDR3 DNA follows: TGCAGCGTTAGTGACAGGGAGAACGAGCAGTACTTC.

This clonotype was found a few times. CDR3 coding DNA: TGTGCCAGCAGTTCGACCCCTGGACAAGACTACGAGCAGTACTTC. This gives the protein CASSSTPGQDYEQYF. The chain couples TRBV6-2 or TRBV6-3 to TRBJ2-7; D may be TRBD1 (5 bases). V lost 4 bases to trimming and J lost 3 bases, with 16 bases between them. Germline V gives CDR1 MNHEY, CDR2 SVGEGT. The CDR3 consists of 15 residues.

This clonotype was counted between two and nine times. This sequence joins TRBV7-6 and TRBJ2-2; 12 nucleotides match TRBD1. Germline V lookup: CDR1 SGHVS, CDR2 FNYEAQ. Losses at the gene ends were 4 bases for V and 7 bases for J; bases not matched to a gene: 4. CDR3 length equals 15 residues. CDR3 DNA: TGTGCCAGCAGCTCGGGACAGGGGGCGGACGGGGAGCTGTTTTTT. This gives the protein CASSSGQGADGELFF.

This clonotype was counted between two and nine times. The genes are TRBV29-1 and TRBJ2-7; 9 positions agree with TRBD2. V shed 2 bases, J shed 0 bases, and the junction held 2 bases outside the gene matches. The CDR3 sequence is 14 residues long. CDR1 is SQVTM and CDR2 is ANQGSEA in the germline V gene. In DNA, the CDR3 is TGCAGCGTTGAACTAGCGGGGTACTCCTACGAGCAGTACTTC. It translates to CSVELAGYSYEQYF.

The chain links TRBV1 to TRBJ2-1; TRBD2 is taken as the D call from the table, unchecked against the DNA. TRBV1 is deemed a pseudogene. This CDR3 region has 17 residues. The CDR3: CASSPLSLAGPGNEQFF. In nucleotides, the CDR3 is TGTGCCAGCAGCCCGCTATCCCTAGCGGGGCCGGGCAATGAGCAGTTCTTC.

This clonotype appeared a few times. V gene TRBV28 combines with J gene TRBJ2-5, with 13 bases that match TRBD2. V lost 3 bases, J lost 4 bases, and 2 bases stayed unmatched. The germline gives CDR1 MDHEN, CDR2 SYDVKM. This CDR3 region has 15 residues. The CDR3 region is CASSFGTSGIETQYF. In DNA form, the CDR3 reads TGTGCCAGCAGTTTCGGGACTAGCGGGATAGAGACCCAGTACTTC.

The CDR3 sequence is CASSTGQGAVNEQFF. CDR3 sequence (DNA): TGTGCCAGCAGCACTGGACAGGGGGCCGTAAATGAGCAGTTCTTC. The J gene is TRBJ2-1, the V gene TRBV7-9, with 11 bases lining up with TRBD1. This CDR3 comprises 15 residues. Germline assignment: CDR1 SEHNR and CDR2 FQNEAQ (reference sequence). Losses at the gene ends were 5 bases for V and 7 bases for J; bases not matched to a gene: 7.

The chain joins TRBV29-1 to TRBJ2-1; 10 nucleotides align to TRBD1. Germline CDR1 and CDR2: SQVTM and ANQGSEA. Unmatched junction bases numbered 3, after V lost 5 bases and J lost 5 bases. The CDR3 runs 13 residues. CDR3 region: CSVRTGGDNEQFF. The CDR3 DNA follows: TGCAGCGTTAGGACAGGGGGGGACAATGAGCAGTTCTTC.

This clonotype came up many times. The chain links TRBV7-9 to TRBJ2-2; 9 bases fit TRBD1. The V gene end was trimmed by 11 bases and the J gene end by 7 bases; junction bases not matched to a gene: 14. Germline lookup yields CDR1 SEHNR and CDR2 FQNEAQ (reference sequence). This CDR3 has 15 amino acids. CDR3 DNA: TGTGCCGCCGGGACAGGGCCGGGCACGATCGGGGAGCTGTTTTTT. Amino acids: CAAGTGPGTIGELFF.